This T cell receptor beta chain was recovered during a study of T cells in Graves' hyperthyroidism and ophthalmopathy (dated by TCRdb to about 2019). For the wider study: Peripheral blood was sampled at the time of initial diagnosis, prior to any treatment. To identify distinguishing TCR V-J signatures, a discovery cohort of 95 to 100 patients was used, comprising 43 with Graves' ophthalmopathy and 55 to 65 with stable Graves' hyperthyroidism. An independent validation cohort of around 19 hyperthyroidism patients and about 16 patients who later progressed to ophthalmopathy tested prospective prediction of ophthalmopathy. For training and testing, the 80 to 100 patients in the discovery cohort were randomly divided in a 7:3 ratio. Thyroid tissue and blood T-cell repertoires from roughly 6 Graves' hyperthyroidism patients were also compared in the study. Following sampling, methimazole starting at 30 mg daily was given to hyperthyroidism patients, and high-dose intravenous methylprednisolone was given to ophthalmopathy patients. The paper reports TCR Vbeta CDR3 sequencing of roughly 140 peripheral blood samples: under 45 ophthalmopathy, fewer than 80 hyperthyroidism and around 17 progressor patients.

Via the germline V gene (reference sequence), CDR1 is MNHEY and CDR2 SMNVEV. From its cysteine to its phenylalanine, the CDR3 spans 16 amino acids. Kept here is only the CDR3 DNA, which spans 48 bases and is read in frame from base 1. V is trimmed back by 7 bases and J by 5 bases, and the junction contains 10 bases that no gene match accounts for. A patient counted as having stable Graves' hyperthyroidism if no progression to ophthalmopathy occurred over 18 months of follow-up. Hyperthyroidism patients were newly diagnosed, with disease duration under 2 months, and aged 18 to 65 years. Exclusion was applied to patients with uncontrolled infections, other autoimmune diseases, pregnancy or lactation. Diagnoses were based on clinical symptoms, serum thyroxine and TRAb, thyroid ultrasound and orbital computed tomography. PBMCs were separated from roughly 9.6 ml of fresh peripheral blood using Ficoll-Paque density gradient centrifugation. Trizol reagent was used to extract total RNA, and RNA quality was then checked on an Agilent 2100 Bioanalyzer.

Amplification of TCR beta CDR3 regions was carried out from RNA transcripts. The first round of RT-PCR for the TCR CDR3 was performed with the HTBI primer set and the Qiagen OneStep RT-PCR kit. Libraries were constructed in a second round of multiplex PCR, after which size selection and purification were carried out. Paired-end sequencing of the libraries was performed with 100 bp reads on an Illumina HiSeq2000. In the authors' own workflow: SOAPnuke was used to process the raw data, removing reads that contained adapters or uncalled bases, had a mean Phred below 15, or lacked an exact match to the constant primer or identifier. High-quality paired reads were merged using COPE v1.2.5, and each unique nucleotide sequence was defined as a clonotype. MiTCR v1.1 was used to align clonotypes to the IMGT TRBV, TRBD and TRBJ reference segments. Only V-J combinations with frequency above 0.0001, covering 98% to 99.2% of repertoires, were analysed. A TCS score was defined as the ratio of F50 (clonal expansion) to E x V (chaos), with BLOSUM62-based TCRdist applied between CDR3 peptides within each V-J. Welch's t-statistics and random forest reduced several hundred V-J features to 13, which were used in a naive Bayes classifier (R e1071). TCRdb reran the public reads through fastp at Q25 and MiXCR, keeping productive beta chains. A single entry per CDR3 protein holds the most common genes and DNA from its merged rows. The V and J calls shown here were made by TCRdb, not taken from the authors' results. Across this sample there are about 400,000 distinct CDR3 sequences, with 14% to 15% seen only once. The ten largest account for around a third of the sample.

Study-wide findings and limitations: Most expanded thyroid clonotypes (frequency above 0.001) were also found in blood, which suggests that blood repertoires may mirror thyroid immune responses. No statistical method was used to set the sample size in advance, and investigators knew the group allocation. In cross-validation, a model built on a 13 V-J signature told ophthalmopathy apart from stable hyperthyroidism with 85% to 90% sensitivity and around 84% specificity, and in testing the same model reached 80%/75%. In validation, the model predicted progression to ophthalmopathy with 65% to 71% sensitivity and 72.22% specificity, a median of about 6 months before onset.

This clonotype occurred a few times. There is no known antigen for this receptor. Qualities for individual bases were not recorded, and no much larger clone is one base off. Recombination joined TRBV27 with TRBJ2-2; 10 nucleotides in the junction match TRBD1. The receptor's source is a woman in her 30s with Graves' hyperthyroidism. The sequenced sample was blood. The DNA sequence is given as TGTGCCAGCACTCCCAGGGACAGGGGCGGGACCGGGGAGCTGTTTTTT. It is translated as CASTPRDRGGTGELFF.